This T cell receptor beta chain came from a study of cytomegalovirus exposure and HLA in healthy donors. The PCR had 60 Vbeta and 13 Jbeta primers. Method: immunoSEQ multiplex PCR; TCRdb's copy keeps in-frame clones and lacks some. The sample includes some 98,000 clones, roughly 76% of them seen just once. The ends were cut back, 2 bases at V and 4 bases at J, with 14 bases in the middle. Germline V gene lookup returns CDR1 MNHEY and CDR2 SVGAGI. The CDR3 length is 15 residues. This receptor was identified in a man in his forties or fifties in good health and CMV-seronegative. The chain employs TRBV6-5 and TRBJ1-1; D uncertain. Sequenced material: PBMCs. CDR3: CASSYALGRGTEAFF. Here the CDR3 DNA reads TGTGCCAGCAGTTACGCCCTGGGGAGAGGCACTGAAGCTTTCTTT.